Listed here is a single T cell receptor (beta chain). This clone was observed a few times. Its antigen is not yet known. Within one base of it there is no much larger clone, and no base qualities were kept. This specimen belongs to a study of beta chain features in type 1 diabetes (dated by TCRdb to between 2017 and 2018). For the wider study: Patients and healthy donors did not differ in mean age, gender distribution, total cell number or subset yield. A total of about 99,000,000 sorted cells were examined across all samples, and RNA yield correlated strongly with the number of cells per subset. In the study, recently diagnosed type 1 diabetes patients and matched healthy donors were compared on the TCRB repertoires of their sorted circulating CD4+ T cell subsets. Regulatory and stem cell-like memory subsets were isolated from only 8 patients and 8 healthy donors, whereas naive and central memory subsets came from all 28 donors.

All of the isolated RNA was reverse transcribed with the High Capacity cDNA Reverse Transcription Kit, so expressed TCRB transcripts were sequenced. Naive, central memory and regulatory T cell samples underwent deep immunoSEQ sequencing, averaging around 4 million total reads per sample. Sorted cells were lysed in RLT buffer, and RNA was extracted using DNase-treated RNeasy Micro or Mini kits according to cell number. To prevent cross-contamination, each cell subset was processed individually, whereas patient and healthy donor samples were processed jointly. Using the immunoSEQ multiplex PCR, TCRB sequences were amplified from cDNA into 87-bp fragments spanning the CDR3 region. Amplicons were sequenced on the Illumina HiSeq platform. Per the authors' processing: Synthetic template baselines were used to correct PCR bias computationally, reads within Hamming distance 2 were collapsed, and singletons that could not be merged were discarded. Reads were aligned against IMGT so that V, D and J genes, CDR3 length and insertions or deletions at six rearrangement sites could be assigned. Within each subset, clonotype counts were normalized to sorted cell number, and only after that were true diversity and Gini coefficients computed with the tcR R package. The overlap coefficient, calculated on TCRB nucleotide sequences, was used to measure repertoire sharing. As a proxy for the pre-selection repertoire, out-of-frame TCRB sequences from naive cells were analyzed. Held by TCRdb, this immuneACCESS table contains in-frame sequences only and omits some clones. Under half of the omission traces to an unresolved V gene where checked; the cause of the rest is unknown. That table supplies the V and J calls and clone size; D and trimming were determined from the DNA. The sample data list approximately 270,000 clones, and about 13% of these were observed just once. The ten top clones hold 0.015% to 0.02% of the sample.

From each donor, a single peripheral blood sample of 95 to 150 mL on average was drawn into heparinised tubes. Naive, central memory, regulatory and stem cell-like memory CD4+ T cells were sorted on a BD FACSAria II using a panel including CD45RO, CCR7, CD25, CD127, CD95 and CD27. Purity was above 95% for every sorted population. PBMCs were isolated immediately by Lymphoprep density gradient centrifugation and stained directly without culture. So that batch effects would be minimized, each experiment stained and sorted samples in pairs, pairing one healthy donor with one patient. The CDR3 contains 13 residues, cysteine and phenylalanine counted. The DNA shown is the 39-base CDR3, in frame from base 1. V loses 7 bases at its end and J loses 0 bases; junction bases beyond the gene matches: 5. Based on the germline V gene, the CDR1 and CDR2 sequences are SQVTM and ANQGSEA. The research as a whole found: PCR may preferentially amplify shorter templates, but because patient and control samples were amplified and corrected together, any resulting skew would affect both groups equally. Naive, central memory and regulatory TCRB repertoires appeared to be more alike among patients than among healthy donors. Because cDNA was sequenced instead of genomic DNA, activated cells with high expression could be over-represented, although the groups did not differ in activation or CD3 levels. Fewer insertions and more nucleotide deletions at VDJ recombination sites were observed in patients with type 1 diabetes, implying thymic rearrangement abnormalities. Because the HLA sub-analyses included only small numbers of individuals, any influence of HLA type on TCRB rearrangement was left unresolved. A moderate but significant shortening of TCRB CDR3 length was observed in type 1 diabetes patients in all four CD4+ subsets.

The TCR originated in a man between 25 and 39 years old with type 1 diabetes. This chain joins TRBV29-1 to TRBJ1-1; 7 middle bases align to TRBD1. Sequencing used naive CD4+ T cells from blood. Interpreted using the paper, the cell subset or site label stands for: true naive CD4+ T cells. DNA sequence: TGCAGCGCCGTGACAGGGATGAACACTGAAGCTTTCTTT. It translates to CSAVTGMNTEAFF.